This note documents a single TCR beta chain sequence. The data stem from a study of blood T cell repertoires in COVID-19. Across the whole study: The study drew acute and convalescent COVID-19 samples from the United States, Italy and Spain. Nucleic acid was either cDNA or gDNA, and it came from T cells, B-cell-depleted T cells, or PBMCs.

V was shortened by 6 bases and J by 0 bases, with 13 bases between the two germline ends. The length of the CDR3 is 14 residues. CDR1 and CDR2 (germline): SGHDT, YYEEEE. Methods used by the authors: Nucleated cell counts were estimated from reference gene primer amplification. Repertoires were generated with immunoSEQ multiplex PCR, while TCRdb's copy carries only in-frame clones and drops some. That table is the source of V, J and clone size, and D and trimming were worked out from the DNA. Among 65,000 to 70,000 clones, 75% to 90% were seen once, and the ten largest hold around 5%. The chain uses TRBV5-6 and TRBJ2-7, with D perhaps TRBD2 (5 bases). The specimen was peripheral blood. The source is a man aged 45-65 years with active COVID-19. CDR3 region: CASTNQRTSYEQYF. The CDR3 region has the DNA TGTGCCAGCACCAACCAGCGGACCTCCTACGAGCAGTACTTC.